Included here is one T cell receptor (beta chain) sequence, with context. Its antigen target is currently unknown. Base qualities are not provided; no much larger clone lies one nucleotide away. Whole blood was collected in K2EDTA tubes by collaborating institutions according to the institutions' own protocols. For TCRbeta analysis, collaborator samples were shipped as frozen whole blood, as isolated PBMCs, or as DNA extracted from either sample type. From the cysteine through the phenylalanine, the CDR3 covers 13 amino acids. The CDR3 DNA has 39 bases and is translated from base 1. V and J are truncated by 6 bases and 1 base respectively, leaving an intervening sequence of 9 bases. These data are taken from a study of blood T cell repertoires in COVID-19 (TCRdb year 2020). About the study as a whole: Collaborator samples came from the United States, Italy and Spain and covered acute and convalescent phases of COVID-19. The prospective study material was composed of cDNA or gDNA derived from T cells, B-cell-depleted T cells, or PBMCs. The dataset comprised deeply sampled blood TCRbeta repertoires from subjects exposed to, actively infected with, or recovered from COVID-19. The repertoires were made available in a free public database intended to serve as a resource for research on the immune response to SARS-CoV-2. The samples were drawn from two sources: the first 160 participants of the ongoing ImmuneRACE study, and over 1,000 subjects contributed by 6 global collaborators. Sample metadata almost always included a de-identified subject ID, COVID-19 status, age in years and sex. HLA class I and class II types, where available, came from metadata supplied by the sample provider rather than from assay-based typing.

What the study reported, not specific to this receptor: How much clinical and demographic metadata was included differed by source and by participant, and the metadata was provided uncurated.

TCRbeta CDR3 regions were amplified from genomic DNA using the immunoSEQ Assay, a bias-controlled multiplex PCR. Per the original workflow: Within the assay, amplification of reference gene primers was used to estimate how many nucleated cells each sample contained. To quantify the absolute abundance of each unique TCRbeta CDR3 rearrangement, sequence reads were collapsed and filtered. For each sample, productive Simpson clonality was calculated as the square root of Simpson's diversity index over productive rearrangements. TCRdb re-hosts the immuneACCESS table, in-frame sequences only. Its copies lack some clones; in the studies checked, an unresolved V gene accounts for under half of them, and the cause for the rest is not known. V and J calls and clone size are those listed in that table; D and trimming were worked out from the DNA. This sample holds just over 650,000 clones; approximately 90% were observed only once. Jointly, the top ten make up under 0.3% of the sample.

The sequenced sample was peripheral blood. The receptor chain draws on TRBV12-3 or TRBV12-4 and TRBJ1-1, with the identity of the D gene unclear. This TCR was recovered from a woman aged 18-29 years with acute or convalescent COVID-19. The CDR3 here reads CASRVSGNTEAFF. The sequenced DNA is TGTGCCAGCAGGGTCTCAGGGAACACTGAAGCTTTCTTT.